This entry describes one T cell receptor (beta chain). This CDR3 region has 13 residues. The V gene end was trimmed by 0 bases and the J gene end by 8 bases; junction bases not matched to a gene: 4. Germline assignment: CDR1 GTSNPN and CDR2 SVGIG (reference sequence). This specimen comes from a study of blood T cell repertoires in COVID-19. At the level of the study: From T cells, B-cell-depleted T cells, or PBMCs came the material, which was cDNA or gDNA.

Repertoires were generated with immunoSEQ multiplex PCR, while TCRdb's copy carries only in-frame clones and drops some. The repertoire has roughly 110,000 clones, 89% of them found once; the top ten carry nearly 5%. The chain joins TRBV30 to TRBJ1-2; 9 bases match TRBD1. The sequenced sample was peripheral blood. This clonotype originated in a man aged 35 to 55 with active or convalescent COVID-19. The CDR3 protein is CAWSVQGALGYTF. Here the CDR3 DNA reads TGTGCCTGGAGTGTACAGGGGGCGCTCGGCTACACCTTC. The full variable domain, in which reference TRBV30 and TRBJ1-2 provide the parts outside the CDR3, is SQTIHQWPATLVQPVGSPLSLECTVEGTSNPNLYWYRQAAGRGLQLLFYSVGIGQISSEVPQNLSASRPQDRQFILSSKKLLLSDSGFYLCAWSVQGALGYTFGSGTRLTVV.